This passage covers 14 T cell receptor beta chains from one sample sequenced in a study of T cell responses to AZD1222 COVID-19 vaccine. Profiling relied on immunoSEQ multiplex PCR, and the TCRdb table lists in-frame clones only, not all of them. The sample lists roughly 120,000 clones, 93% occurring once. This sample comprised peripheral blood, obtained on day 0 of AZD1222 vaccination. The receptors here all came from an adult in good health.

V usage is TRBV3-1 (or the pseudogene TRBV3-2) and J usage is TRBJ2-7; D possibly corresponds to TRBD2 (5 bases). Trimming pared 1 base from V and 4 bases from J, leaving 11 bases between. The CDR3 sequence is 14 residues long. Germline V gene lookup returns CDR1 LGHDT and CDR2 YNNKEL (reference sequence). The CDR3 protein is CASSQGTSFYEQYF. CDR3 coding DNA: TGTGCCAGCAGCCAAGGGACTTCCTTTTACGAGCAGTACTTC.

The CDR3 DNA reads as TGTGCCAGCAGTTTATCGACAGGGGGCGCGGGTGGAGAGACCCAGTACTTC. It specifies CASSLSTGGAGGETQYF. The chain is built from TRBV28 and TRBJ2-5, with 10 bases fitting TRBD1. V trimming: 1 base; J trimming: 4 bases; junction bases outside the gene matches: 9. The CDR3 contains 17 residues. Germline V gene sequence: CDR1 MDHEN, CDR2 SYDVKM.

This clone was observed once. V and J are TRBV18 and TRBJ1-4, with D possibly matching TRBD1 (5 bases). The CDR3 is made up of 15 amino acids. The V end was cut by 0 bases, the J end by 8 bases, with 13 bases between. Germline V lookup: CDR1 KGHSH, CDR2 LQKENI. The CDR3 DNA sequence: TGTGCCAGCTCACCACCTTCCAGGGTGGGAGAAAAACTGTTTTTT. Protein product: CASSPPSRVGEKLFF.

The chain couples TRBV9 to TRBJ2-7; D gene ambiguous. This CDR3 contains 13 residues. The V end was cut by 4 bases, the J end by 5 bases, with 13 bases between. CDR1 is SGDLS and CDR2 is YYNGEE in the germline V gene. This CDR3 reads CASSKGPYHEQYF. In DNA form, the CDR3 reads TGTGCCAGCAGCAAAGGACCCTACCACGAGCAGTACTTC.

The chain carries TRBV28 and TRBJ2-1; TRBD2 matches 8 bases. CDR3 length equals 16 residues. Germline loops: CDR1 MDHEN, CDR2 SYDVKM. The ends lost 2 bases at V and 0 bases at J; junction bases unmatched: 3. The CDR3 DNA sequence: TGTGCCAGCAGTTTAGGCGGGAGGAGCTCCTACAATGAGCAGTTCTTC. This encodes CASSLGGRSSYNEQFF.

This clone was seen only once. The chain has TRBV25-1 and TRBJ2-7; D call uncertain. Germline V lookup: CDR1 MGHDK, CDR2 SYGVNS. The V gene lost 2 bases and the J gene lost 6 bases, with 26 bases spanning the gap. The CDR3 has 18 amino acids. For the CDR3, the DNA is TGTGCCAGCAGTGAAGAGGAACACATCCCGCCTTTCTACGGCGAGCAGTACTTC. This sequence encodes CASSEEEHIPPFYGEQYF.

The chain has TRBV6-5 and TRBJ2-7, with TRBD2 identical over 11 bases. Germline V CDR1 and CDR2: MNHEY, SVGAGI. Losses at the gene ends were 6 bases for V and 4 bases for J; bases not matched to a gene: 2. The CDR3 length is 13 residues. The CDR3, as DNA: TGTGCCAGCAGAACTAGCGGGGGTTACGAGCAGTACTTC. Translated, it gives CASRTSGGYEQYF.

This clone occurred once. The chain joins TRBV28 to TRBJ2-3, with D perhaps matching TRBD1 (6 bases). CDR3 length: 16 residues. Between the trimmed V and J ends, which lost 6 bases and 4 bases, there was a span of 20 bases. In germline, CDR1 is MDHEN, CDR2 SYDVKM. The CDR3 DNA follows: TGTGCCAGCAGGGACGTTTGGGGGCGAGGGGCAGATACGCAGTATTTT. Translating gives CASRDVWGRGADTQYF.

CDR3 nucleotides: TGTGCCAGCAGAAATGCCGAAGGGTATGGCTACACCTTC. This codes for CASRNAEGYGYTF. This chain joins TRBV3-1 (or the pseudogene TRBV3-2) and TRBJ1-2; no definite D call. Trimming stripped 6 bases from V and 5 bases from J, with 13 bases between. CDR3 length equals 13 residues. Germline loops: CDR1 LGHDT, CDR2 YNNKEL (reference sequence).

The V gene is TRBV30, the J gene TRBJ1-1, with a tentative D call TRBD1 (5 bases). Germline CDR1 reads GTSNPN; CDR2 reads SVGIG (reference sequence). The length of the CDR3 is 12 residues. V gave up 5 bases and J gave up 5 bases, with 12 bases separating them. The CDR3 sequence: CAWAAKGTEAFF. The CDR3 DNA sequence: TGTGCCTGGGCTGCTAAGGGGACTGAAGCTTTCTTT.

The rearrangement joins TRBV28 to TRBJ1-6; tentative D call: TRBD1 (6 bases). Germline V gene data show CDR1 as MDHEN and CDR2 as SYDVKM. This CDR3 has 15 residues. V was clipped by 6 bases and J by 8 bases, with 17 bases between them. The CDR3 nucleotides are TGTGCCAGCAGAACTGAGACAGGACCCTATTCACCCCTCCACTTT. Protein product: CASRTETGPYSPLHF.

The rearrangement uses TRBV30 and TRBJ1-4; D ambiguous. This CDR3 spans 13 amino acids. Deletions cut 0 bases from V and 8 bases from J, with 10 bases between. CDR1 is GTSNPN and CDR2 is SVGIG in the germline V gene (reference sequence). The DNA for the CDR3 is TGTGCCTGGAGTGTACGGGTAAAGGAAAAACTGTTTTTT. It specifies CAWSVRVKEKLFF.

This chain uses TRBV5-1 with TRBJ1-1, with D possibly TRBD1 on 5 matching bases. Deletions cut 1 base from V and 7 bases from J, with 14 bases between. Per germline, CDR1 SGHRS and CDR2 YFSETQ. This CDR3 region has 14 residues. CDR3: CASSLFASTGEAFF. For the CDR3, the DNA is TGCGCCAGCAGCTTGTTCGCAAGTACAGGTGAAGCTTTCTTT.

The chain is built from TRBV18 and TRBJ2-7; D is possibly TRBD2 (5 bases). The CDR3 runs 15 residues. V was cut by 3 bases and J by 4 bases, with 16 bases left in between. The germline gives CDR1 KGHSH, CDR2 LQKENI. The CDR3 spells CASSPARASQYEQYF. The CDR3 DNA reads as TGTGCCAGCTCACCGGCGCGGGCTAGTCAATACGAGCAGTACTTC. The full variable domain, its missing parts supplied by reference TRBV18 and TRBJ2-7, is NAGVMQNPRHLVRRRGQEARLRCSPMKGHSHVYWYRQLPEEGLKFMVYLQKENIIDESGMPKERFSAEFPKEGPSILRIQQVVRGDSAAYFCASSPARASQYEQYFGPGTRLTVT.